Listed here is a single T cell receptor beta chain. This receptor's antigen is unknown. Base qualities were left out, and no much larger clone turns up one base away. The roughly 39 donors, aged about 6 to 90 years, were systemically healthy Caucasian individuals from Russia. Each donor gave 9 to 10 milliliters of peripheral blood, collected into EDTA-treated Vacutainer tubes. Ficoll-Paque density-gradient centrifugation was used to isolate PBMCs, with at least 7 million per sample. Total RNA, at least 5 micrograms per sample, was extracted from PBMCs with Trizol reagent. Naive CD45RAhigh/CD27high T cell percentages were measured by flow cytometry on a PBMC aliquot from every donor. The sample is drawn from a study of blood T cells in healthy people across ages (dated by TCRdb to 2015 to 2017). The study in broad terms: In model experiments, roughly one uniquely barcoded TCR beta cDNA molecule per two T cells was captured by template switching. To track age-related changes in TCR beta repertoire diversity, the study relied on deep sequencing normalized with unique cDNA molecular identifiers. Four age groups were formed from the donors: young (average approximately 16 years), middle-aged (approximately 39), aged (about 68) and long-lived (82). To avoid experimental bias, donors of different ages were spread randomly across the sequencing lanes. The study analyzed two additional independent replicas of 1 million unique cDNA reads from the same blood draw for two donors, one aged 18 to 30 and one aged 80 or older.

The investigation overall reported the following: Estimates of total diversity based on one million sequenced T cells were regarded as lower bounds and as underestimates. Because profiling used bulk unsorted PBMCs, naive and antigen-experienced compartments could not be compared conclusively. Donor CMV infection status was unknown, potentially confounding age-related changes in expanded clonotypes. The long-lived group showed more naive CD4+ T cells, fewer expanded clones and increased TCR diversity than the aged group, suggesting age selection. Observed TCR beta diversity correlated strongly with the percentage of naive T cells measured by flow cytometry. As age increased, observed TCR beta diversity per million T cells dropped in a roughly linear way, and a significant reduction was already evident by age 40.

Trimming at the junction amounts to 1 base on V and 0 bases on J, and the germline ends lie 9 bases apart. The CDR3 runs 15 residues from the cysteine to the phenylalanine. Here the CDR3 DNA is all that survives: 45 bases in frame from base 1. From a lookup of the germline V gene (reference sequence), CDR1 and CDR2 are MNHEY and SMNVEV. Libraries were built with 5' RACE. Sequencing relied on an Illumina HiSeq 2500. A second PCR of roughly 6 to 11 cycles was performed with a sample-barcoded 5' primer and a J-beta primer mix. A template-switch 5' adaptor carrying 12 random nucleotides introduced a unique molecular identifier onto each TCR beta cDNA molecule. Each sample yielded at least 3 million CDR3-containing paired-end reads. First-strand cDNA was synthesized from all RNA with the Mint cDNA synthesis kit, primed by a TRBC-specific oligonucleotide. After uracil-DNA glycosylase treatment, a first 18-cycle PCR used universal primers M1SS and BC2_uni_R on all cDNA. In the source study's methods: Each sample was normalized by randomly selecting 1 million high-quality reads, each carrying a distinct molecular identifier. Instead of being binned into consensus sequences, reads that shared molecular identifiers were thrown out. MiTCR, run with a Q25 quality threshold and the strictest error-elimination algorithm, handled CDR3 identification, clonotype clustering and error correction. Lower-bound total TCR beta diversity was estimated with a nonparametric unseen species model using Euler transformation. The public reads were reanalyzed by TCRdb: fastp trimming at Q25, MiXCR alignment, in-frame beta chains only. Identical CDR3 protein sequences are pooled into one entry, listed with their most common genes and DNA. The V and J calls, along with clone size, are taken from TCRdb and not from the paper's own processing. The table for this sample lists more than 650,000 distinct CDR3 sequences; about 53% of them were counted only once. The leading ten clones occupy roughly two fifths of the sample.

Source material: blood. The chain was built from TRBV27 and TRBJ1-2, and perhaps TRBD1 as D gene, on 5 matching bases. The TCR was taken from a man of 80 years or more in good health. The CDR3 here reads CASSLWGDTNYGYTF. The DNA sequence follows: TGTGCCAGCAGTTTATGGGGGGATACTAACTATGGCTACACCTTC.